This T cell receptor (beta chain) was retrieved from a study of T cells in Graves' hyperthyroidism and ophthalmopathy. As regards this clonotype: The antigen is not known.

The TCR beta CDR3 regions underwent amplification using RNA transcripts as the source. The primer set for the first-round RT-PCR of the TCR CDR3 was HTBI. MiXCR, run by TCRdb on the multiplex PCR reads, gives a single entry per CDR3 protein. The table includes fewer than 350,000 distinct CDR3 sequences, over 15% detected once. The CDR3 totals 16 residues. CDR1 MNHNS and CDR2 SASEGT come from the germline V gene. The V segment lost 3 bases and the J segment 7 bases; nucleotides outside the gene matches: 11. General observations from the study: By a 13 V-J model, ophthalmopathy was set apart from stable hyperthyroidism.

Stable Graves' hyperthyroidism meant no ophthalmopathy progression within 18 months. Orbital computed tomography, thyroid ultrasound, serum thyroxine and TRAb, and clinical symptoms together informed the diagnoses. Fresh peripheral blood, approximately 10 ml, was the source of the PBMCs. The chain uses TRBV6-1 and TRBJ1-1; 10 bases match TRBD1. This clonotype was obtained from a woman in her fifties or sixties with Graves' hyperthyroidism. Sequencing was done on a sample of blood. The CDR3, as DNA: TGTGCCAGCAGTGAGAGACAGGGGGCTTTCTCAGGTGAAGCTTTCTTT. Encoded protein: CASSERQGAFSGEAFF.